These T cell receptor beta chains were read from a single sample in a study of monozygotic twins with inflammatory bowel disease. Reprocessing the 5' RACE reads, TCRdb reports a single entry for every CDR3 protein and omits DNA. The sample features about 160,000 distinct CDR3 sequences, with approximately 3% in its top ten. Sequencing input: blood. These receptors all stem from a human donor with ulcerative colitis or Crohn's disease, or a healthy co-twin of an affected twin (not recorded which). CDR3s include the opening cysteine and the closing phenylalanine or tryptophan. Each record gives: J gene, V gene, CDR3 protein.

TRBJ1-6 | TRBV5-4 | CASSSRQGASGSYNSPLHF
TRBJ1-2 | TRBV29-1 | CSVEDGGRKNYGYTF
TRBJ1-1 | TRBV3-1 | CASSQRAEESEAFF
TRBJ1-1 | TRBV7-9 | CASSLQTGVNTEAFF
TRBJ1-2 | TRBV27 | CASSDRTAYGYTF
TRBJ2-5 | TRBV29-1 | CSCRRDYFQETQYF
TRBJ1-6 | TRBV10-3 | CAISESKVNSPLHF
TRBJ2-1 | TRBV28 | CASKVAGGLNNEQFF
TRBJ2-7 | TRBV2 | CASSERTAPDHEQYF
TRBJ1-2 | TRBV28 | CASSFRQTYYGYTF
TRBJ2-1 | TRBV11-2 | CASSSFSGRAHNEQFF
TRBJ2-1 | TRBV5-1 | CASSSGTGIREQFF
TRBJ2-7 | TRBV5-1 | CASRTSGSNYEQYF
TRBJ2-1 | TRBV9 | CASSVTQTSFHNEQFF
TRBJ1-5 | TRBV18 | CASSPGQHSNQPQHF
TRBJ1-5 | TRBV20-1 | CSARGDRERNNQPQHF
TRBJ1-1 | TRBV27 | CASSPFGGKNTEAFF
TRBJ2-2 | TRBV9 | CASSVVRTAGELFF
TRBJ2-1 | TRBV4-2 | CASSLQGEMNEQFF
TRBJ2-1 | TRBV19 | CARPSGRNYNEQFF
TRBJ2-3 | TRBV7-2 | CASSPRGEGLGTDTQYF
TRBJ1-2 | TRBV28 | CASSLQLIYGYTF
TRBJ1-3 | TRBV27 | CASSLSTGYGNTIYF
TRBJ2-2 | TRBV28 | CASSLGTRGTGELFF
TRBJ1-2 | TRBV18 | CASSPRQGKLEYGYTF
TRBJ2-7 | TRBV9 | CAISVRPSGPSYEQYF
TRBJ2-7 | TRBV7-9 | CASSPPEGIHEQYF
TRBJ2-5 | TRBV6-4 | CASTLTGVVASGSSGETQYF
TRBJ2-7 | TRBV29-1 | CSVEDGLAGGSEQYF
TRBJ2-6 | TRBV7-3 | CASGLPGTGTGANVLTF
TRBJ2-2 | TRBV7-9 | CASREGQGNTGELFF
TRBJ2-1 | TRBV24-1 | CATSTSMTGRLEQFF
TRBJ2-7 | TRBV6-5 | CASSRRDEQYF
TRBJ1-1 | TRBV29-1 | CSVGRNRGGGTEAFF
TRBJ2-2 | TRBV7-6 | CASSLPGLRHTGELFF
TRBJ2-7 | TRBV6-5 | CASRPMAGREQYF
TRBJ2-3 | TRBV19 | CASSIQLAGGTDTQYF
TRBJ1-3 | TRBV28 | CASSYPGQGAANTIYF
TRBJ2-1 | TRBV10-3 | CAISAGLAEGTPYNEQFF
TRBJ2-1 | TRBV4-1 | CASSQNFDRGFYNEQFF